This T cell receptor (beta chain) was documented in a study of chronic HIV infection and antiretroviral therapy (dated by TCRdb to about 2015). Many counts were recorded for this clonotype. No cognate antigen has been identified for it. Per-base qualities were not stored, and no clone one base away is much larger. For CDR1 and CDR2, the germline V gene lists SGHRS and YFSETQ. The CDR3 has 15 amino acids, counting the end cysteine and phenylalanine. Of the read, only the CDR3 DNA is kept; its 45 bases are in frame from base 1. V gives up 7 bases and J gives up 0 bases, and the segment between their germline ends measures 14 bases. Library preparation employed 5' RACE. The sequencing machine was an Illumina MiSeq. TCRdb reanalyzed the raw reads on its own, using fastp at Q25 for trimming and MiXCR for clone calling, and kept in-frame beta chains. Duplicate CDR3 protein sequences are folded into a single record with the most common DNA and genes. The sample table holds about 31,000 distinct CDR3 sequences, of which roughly 9.1% were seen once. The ten largest clones take up more than 2% of the sample.

The sequence derives from an adult who had HIV and had not received antiretroviral therapy, or was an uninfected healthy control (not recorded which). The rearrangement joined TRBV5-1 to TRBJ1-3; a confident D gene designation cannot be given. Sequencing input: peripheral blood. In nucleotide form, the sequence is TGCGCCAGCTCGTGGGGAGATAACTCTGGAAACACCATATATTTT. The resulting protein is CASSWGDNSGNTIYF. Beyond the CDR3, the reference TRBV5-1 and TRBJ1-3 genes provide the residues; the full variable domain reads: KAGVTQTPRYLIKTRGQQVTLSCSPISGHRSVSWYQQTPGQGLQFLFEYFSETQRNKGNFPGRFSGRQFSNSRSEMNVSTLELGDSALYLCASSWGDNSGNTIYFGEGSWLTVV.